These 8 T cell receptor beta chains share one sample of origin, sequenced in a study of T cell responses to AZD1222 COVID-19 vaccine (TCRdb year 2021). Explained via the paper, the time point label denotes: baseline before first vaccination. The library came from the immunoSEQ multiplex PCR assay. The table was pulled from immuneACCESS by TCRdb, which kept in-frame rearrangements only. Such tables lose some clones; where checked, under half of the loss comes from unresolved V genes, and the rest has no known cause. This sample comprises roughly 70,000 clones, about four fifths of them detected only once. Of the sample, over 5% is held by the ten largest clones. Specimen: peripheral blood, collected on day 0 of AZD1222 vaccination. Receptors were obtained from an adult in good health.

The chain employs TRBV4-1 and TRBJ2-7, with 10 bases lining up with TRBD1. The germline V gene has CDR1 MGHRA and CDR2 YSYEKL. J lost 4 bases, V lost 1 base, and 4 bases had no gene match. This CDR3 is built from 15 residues. The CDR3 coding sequence is TGCGCCAGCAGCCAAGGGGGACAGGGGAGGTACGAGCAGTACTTC. Its protein product is CASSQGGQGRYEQYF.

The DNA of the CDR3 is TGTGCCAGCAGCCTCCAGGGCATTGGCTATGGCTACACCTTC. Amino acids: CASSLQGIGYGYTF. The chain is built from TRBV3-1 (or the pseudogene TRBV3-2) and TRBJ1-2; a possible D gene is TRBD1 (5 bases). Germline V gene data show CDR1 as LGHDT and CDR2 as YNNKEL (reference sequence). Deletions cut 4 bases from V and 4 bases from J, with 13 bases between. CDR3 length equals 14 residues.

This clone was recorded a few times. J is TRBJ2-1 and V is TRBV29-1, with 7 bases matching TRBD1. This CDR3 spans 14 amino acids. V shed 4 bases and J 0 bases; nucleotides not matched to a gene: 3. Germline V CDR1 and CDR2: SQVTM, ANQGSEA. CDR3 in DNA: TGCAGCGTTGGAGACAGGGACTCCTACAATGAGCAGTTCTTC. Protein sequence: CSVGDRDSYNEQFF.

The genes are TRBV27 and TRBJ1-2; D is possibly TRBD1 (5 bases). The CDR3 sequence is 15 residues long. Per the germline V gene, CDR1 is MNHEY and CDR2 is SMNVEV (reference sequence). V lost 4 bases and J lost 0, with 12 bases in between. The CDR3 DNA follows: TGTGCCAGCAGTTCTCCAGGGAGCCCTAACTATGGCTACACCTTC. Amino acids: CASSSPGSPNYGYTF.

This clone was seen a handful of times. The rearrangement links TRBV6-6 to TRBJ1-1; D remains ambiguous. CDR3 length equals 13 residues. From germline, CDR1 is MNHNY and CDR2 SVGAGI (reference sequence). Trimming left V 0 bases short and J 0 bases short, with 2 bases between. CDR3 amino acids: CASSYSLNTEAFF. Here the CDR3 DNA reads TGTGCCAGCAGTTACTCGCTGAACACTGAAGCTTTCTTT.

A single count supports this clone. V is TRBV27 and J is TRBJ1-1; D is perhaps TRBD1 (6 bases). There are 13 residues in the CDR3. Between the trimmed V and J ends, which lost 1 base and 7 bases, there was a span of 10 bases. Germline assignment: CDR1 MNHEY and CDR2 SMNVEV (reference sequence). The CDR3 loop reads CASSLWKGGEAFF. The CDR3 nucleotides read TGTGCCAGCAGTTTATGGAAGGGGGGTGAAGCTTTCTTT.

J is TRBJ1-3 and V is TRBV6-5, with D hard to call. V shed 2 bases and J shed 0 bases, with 5 bases lying between them. From germline, CDR1 is MNHEY and CDR2 SVGAGI. This CDR3 is built from 14 residues. The CDR3 region has the DNA TGTGCCAGCAGTTACCGCAACTCTGGAAACACCATATATTTT. This encodes CASSYRNSGNTIYF.

The chain couples TRBV19 to TRBJ1-2; no reliable D call. This CDR3 region has 13 residues. V gave up 3 bases and J gave up 1 base, with 6 bases separating them. The V gene's germline CDR1 is LNHDA and CDR2 SQIVND (reference sequence). CDR3 protein: CASSIVHNYGYTF. The CDR3 DNA reads as TGTGCCAGTAGTATCGTACATAACTATGGCTACACCTTC.